The T cell receptor beta chain described here comes from a study of monozygotic twins with inflammatory bowel disease. To note about this clonotype: Its target is not known.

General study findings and limits: Different subtypes (of T cells) could not be told apart from one another.

Incorporation of UMIs carrying a 6-nucleotide sample barcode was performed by template switching. Nested amplification of TCRalpha and TCRbeta cDNA involved two PCRs of approximately 16 and 10 cycles. Each CDR3 protein gets one entry in TCRdb, which reprocessed the 5' RACE reads and gives no DNA. This sample contains approximately 200,000 distinct CDR3 sequences. Germline CDR1 reads MGHDK; CDR2 reads SYGVNS. This CDR3 has 12 residues. The TCR sequence derives from a human donor with ulcerative colitis or Crohn's disease, or a healthy co-twin of an affected twin (not recorded which). Specimen: blood. The rearrangement links TRBV25-1 to TRBJ2-7; checking the TCRdb D call of TRBD1 is not possible without DNA. CDR3 in amino acids: CASIGHSYEQYF.